The present entry profiles one T cell receptor (beta chain) with its context. Its specificity is unknown. Sequencing used immunoSEQ multiplex PCR; TCRdb keeps in-frame clones, though not all of them. The table lists some 250,000 clones, roughly 93% of them singletons. These data belong to a study of T cell responses to AZD1222 COVID-19 vaccine. Overall study findings and caveats: Repertoires in all cases were sampled only once the peak T cell response had passed. Seropositive at baseline were only five or six AZD1222 recipients. A mostly white British donor set with more females was recruited, and clonal diversity was possibly underestimated. In the spike-specific TCR repertoire, nearly half reportedly target unmutated variant regions.

The CDR3 has 15 residues. CDR1 is LNHDA, CDR2 SQIVND, per germline (reference sequence). The germline V and J ends were trimmed by 1 base and 2 bases, with 9 bases remaining between them. Sequencing used peripheral blood, obtained 28 days after the second AZD1222 dose. The receptor comes from an adult who received the AZD1222 COVID-19 vaccine. The rearrangement links TRBV19 to TRBJ1-5; D is uncertain. The CDR3 bases are TGTGCCAGTAGTATAGGAGATGGGGGCAATCAGCCCCAGCATTTT. Amino acids: CASSIGDGGNQPQHF.